Below, one TCR beta chain is given with its context. Via MiXCR, TCRdb re-called the 5' RACE reads, giving one row per CDR3 protein. This table holds about 52,000 distinct CDR3 sequences, 6% to 7.5% found once. The data derive from a study of CD8 T cells in ankylosing spondylitis. Sequenced material: blood, either unsorted or a sorted T cell fraction (not recorded which). The TCR comes from a female donor with ankylosing spondylitis or in good health (not recorded which).

Here the CDR3 reads CASSPHGRASNQPQHF. CDR3 bases: TGTGCCAGCAGCCCCCATGGTCGCGCTAGCAATCAGCCCCAGCATTTT. The rearrangement joins TRBV7-2 to TRBJ1-5; D gene uncertain. Germline CDR1 and CDR2: SGHTA and FQGNSA. V lost 5 bases and J lost 0, with 14 bases in between. This CDR3 spans 16 amino acids.